Listed below are T cell receptor beta chains from one sample, sequenced in a study of T cell responses to AZD1222 COVID-19 vaccine. Sequencing used immunoSEQ multiplex PCR; TCRdb keeps in-frame clones, though not all of them. The sample includes around 120,000 clones, 70% to 90% of them seen just once. The specimen comprised peripheral blood, sampled on day 0 of MenACWY control vaccination. These receptors were obtained from an adult in good health. Each CDR3 is given with its conserved first and last residue. The D gene is left open where the match is weak. A row's size may be missing; if present it is once, few, many or a size class.

j_call clone_size v_call d_call cdr3_length cdr3_aa cdr3_nt
TRBJ1-1 NA TRBV5-1 NA 17 CASSLGTISLRGTEAFF TGCGCCAGCAGCTTGGGGACAATATCCTTAAGGGGCACTGAAGCTTTCTTT
TRBJ1-3 NA TRBV11-2 NA 15 CASSPGRSSGNTIYF TGTGCCAGCAGCCCGGGACGAAGCTCTGGAAACACCATATATTTT
TRBJ1-1 NA TRBV11-2 TRBD1 14 CASSQGQGFSEAFF TGTGCCAGCAGCCAGGGACAGGGGTTTTCTGAAGCTTTCTTT
TRBJ2-7 NA TRBV18 TRBD1 15 CASSPHRGEVNEQYF TGTGCCAGCTCACCCCACAGGGGGGAGGTAAACGAGCAGTACTTC
TRBJ2-5 once TRBV11-1 NA 13 CASSPSLAETQYF TGTGCCAGCAGCCCGTCCCTGGCGGAGACCCAGTACTTC
TRBJ1-2 NA TRBV5-1 NA 16 CASSLARGTLHYGYTF TGCGCCAGCAGCTTGGCCAGGGGTACCCTCCACTATGGCTACACCTTC
TRBJ2-3 NA TRBV5-8 NA 16 CASSLGGDARTDTQYF TGTGCCAGCAGCTTAGGAGGGGATGCCCGCACAGATACGCAGTATTTT
TRBJ2-5 few TRBV4-3 NA 15 CASSQTGQSEETQYF TGCGCCAGCAGCCAGACGGGGCAGTCTGAGGAGACCCAGTACTTC
TRBJ1-2 once TRBV19 NA 15 CASMAKGEVLYGYTF TGTGCCAGTATGGCGAAGGGGGAAGTATTGTATGGCTACACCTTC
TRBJ2-1 NA TRBV6-5 TRBD1 15 CASIDLGQGAPEQFF TGTGCCAGCATCGACCTAGGACAGGGGGCCCCTGAGCAGTTCTTC
TRBJ1-1 few TRBV5-1 NA 16 CASSPGSDRPNTEAFF TGCGCCAGCAGCCCGGGGTCCGACAGGCCTAACACTGAAGCTTTCTTT
TRBJ2-5 NA TRBV9 TRBD1 15 CASSVGGQLGETQYF TGTGCCAGCAGCGTAGGGGGACAGCTCGGAGAGACCCAGTACTTC
TRBJ2-5 few TRBV18 NA 15 CASSPLLPQQETQYF TGTGCCAGCTCACCCCTATTACCACAACAAGAGACCCAGTACTTC
TRBJ1-2 once TRBV3-1/TRBV3-2 NA 12 CATYPADYGYTF TGTGCCACCTACCCGGCGGACTATGGCTACACCTTC
TRBJ2-7 once TRBV7-2 TRBD2 16 CASSTQASGGPYEQYF TGTGCCAGCAGCACCCAGGCTAGCGGGGGACCTTACGAGCAGTACTTC
TRBJ1-6 NA TRBV25-1 TRBD1 15 CASSEYTGGDSPLHF TGTGCCAGCAGTGAATACACAGGGGGCGATTCACCCCTCCACTTT
TRBJ2-1 NA TRBV7-2 TRBD2 14 CASSFPSGGGEQFF TGTGCCAGCAGCTTTCCTAGCGGGGGAGGTGAGCAGTTCTTC
TRBJ1-1 NA TRBV6-5 NA 13 CASSWTVHRDAFF TGTGCCAGCAGTTGGACAGTCCACAGGGACGCTTTCTTT
TRBJ2-7 NA TRBV6-5 TRBD2 16 CASSYSGTSGSYEQYF TGTGCCAGCAGTTACTCCGGGACTAGCGGATCCTACGAGCAGTACTTC
TRBJ1-4 once TRBV28 NA 19 CASSPPLYGARGMGEKLFF TGTGCCAGCAGCCCCCCCCTTTACGGCGCCCGGGGGATGGGTGAAAAACTGTTTTTT
TRBJ1-6 NA TRBV27 NA 15 CASSQRIVGNSPLHF TGTGCCAGCAGTCAACGGATCGTCGGGAATTCACCCCTCCACTTT
TRBJ1-1 NA TRBV5-1 NA 15 CASSLAGSRNTEAFF TGCGCCAGCAGCTTGGCCGGTTCCAGGAACACTGAAGCTTTCTTT
TRBJ1-2 NA TRBV7-2 TRBD1 15 CASSARRTGDYGYTF TGTGCCAGCAGCGCTAGGAGGACAGGGGACTATGGCTACACCTTC
TRBJ2-5 NA TRBV5-4 TRBD2 16 CASSSGTSAGVETQYF TGTGCCAGCAGCTCGGGGACTAGCGCCGGTGTCGAGACCCAGTACTTC
TRBJ2-2 NA TRBV18 TRBD2 16 CASSPPGLADTGELFF TGTGCCAGCTCACCCCCGGGACTAGCGGACACCGGGGAGCTGTTTTTT
TRBJ1-5 NA TRBV5-1 NA 14 CASSLGTGNQPQHF TGCGCCAGCAGCTTGGGGACAGGCAATCAGCCCCAGCATTTT
TRBJ2-7 NA TRBV5-8 NA 13 CASPPIQAYEQYF TGTGCCAGCCCCCCGATCCAGGCCTACGAGCAGTACTTC
TRBJ2-7 NA TRBV13 TRBD1 14 CASSLGQGLYEQYF TGTGCCAGCAGCTTAGGACAGGGGCTATACGAGCAGTACTTC
TRBJ2-5 NA TRBV4-3 NA 16 CASSQDLWGSGETQYF TGCGCCAGCAGCCAAGATTTGTGGGGGTCGGGAGAGACCCAGTACTTC
TRBJ1-1 NA TRBV29-1 NA 10 CSVADTEAFF TGCAGCGTTGCGGACACTGAAGCTTTCTTT
TRBJ2-7 NA TRBV19 TRBD2 13 CASSLAGVYEQYF TGTGCCAGTAGTCTAGCGGGGGTCTACGAGCAGTACTTC
TRBJ1-6 NA TRBV19 NA 16 CASSMGRVSYNSPLHF TGTGCCAGTAGTATGGGCAGGGTCTCCTATAATTCACCCCTCCACTTT
TRBJ1-2 NA TRBV3-1/TRBV3-2 NA 16 CASREKQGRLNYGYTF TGTGCCAGCAGAGAAAAACAGGGACGGCTTAACTATGGCTACACCTTC
TRBJ2-1 NA TRBV24-1 TRBD2 15 CATSDASGGAYEQFF TGTGCCACCAGTGATGCTAGCGGGGGGGCCTATGAGCAGTTCTTC
TRBJ1-5 NA TRBV6-5 NA 15 CASSLRKDSNQPQHF TGTGCCAGCAGTTTGCGGAAAGATAGCAATCAGCCCCAGCATTTT
TRBJ2-5 NA TRBV7-2 NA 13 CASSRDNQETQYF TGTGCCAGCAGCCGGGACAACCAAGAGACCCAGTACTTC
TRBJ2-3 NA TRBV6-2/TRBV6-3 TRBD2 16 CASSYSTSGGVDTQYF TGTGCCAGCAGTTACTCAACTAGCGGAGGGGTGGATACGCAGTATTTT
TRBJ2-7 NA TRBV28 NA 15 CASSVVGQGGVEQYF TGTGCCAGCAGCGTGGTTGGGCAGGGGGGAGTCGAGCAGTACTTC
TRBJ2-5 NA TRBV3-1/TRBV3-2 TRBD2 17 CASSQASSGGYQETQYF TGTGCCAGCAGCCAAGCGTCTAGCGGGGGCTACCAAGAGACCCAGTACTTC
TRBJ1-2 NA TRBV9 TRBD1 13 CASSVDRDYGYTF TGTGCCAGCAGCGTCGACAGGGACTATGGCTACACCTTC
TRBJ1-2 NA TRBV5-8 NA 14 CASSFGQGRDGYTF TGTGCCAGCAGCTTTGGGCAGGGTCGAGATGGCTACACCTTC
TRBJ1-6 NA TRBV4-2 NA 13 CASSQGQYSPLHF TGTGCCAGCAGCCAAGGTCAATATTCACCCCTCCACTTT
TRBJ2-1 NA TRBV5-1 TRBD1 15 CASSSTGSSLNEQFF TGCGCCAGCAGTTCGACAGGGTCCTCGCTCAATGAGCAGTTCTTC
TRBJ1-6 NA TRBV27 NA 16 CASRAGRGSYNSPLHF TGTGCCAGCCGAGCAGGGAGGGGATCCTATAATTCACCCCTCCACTTT
TRBJ1-2 few TRBV3-1/TRBV3-2 TRBD1 16 CASSQAYYRGHYGYTF TGTGCCAGCAGCCAAGCGTACTACAGGGGACACTATGGCTACACCTTC
TRBJ2-3 NA TRBV5-5 TRBD1 16 CASSLLQGGGTDTQYF TGTGCCAGCAGCTTGTTACAGGGGGGAGGCACAGATACGCAGTATTTT
TRBJ2-7 NA TRBV19 NA 14 CASSPWTESYEQYF TGTGCCAGTAGTCCCTGGACAGAGTCCTACGAGCAGTACTTC
TRBJ1-4 NA TRBV19 NA 13 CASSPGRDEKLFF TGTGCCAGTAGTCCCGGCAGGGATGAAAAACTGTTTTTT
TRBJ1-2 NA TRBV2 NA 13 CASSRDGNYGYTF TGTGCCAGCAGCCGGGACGGCAACTATGGCTACACCTTC
TRBJ1-1 NA TRBV6-5 NA 14 CASSLTRVGTEAFF TGTGCCAGCAGTCTGACCCGAGTGGGCACTGAAGCTTTCTTT
TRBJ2-7 NA TRBV28 TRBD1 14 CASSRGQGAEEQYF TGTGCCAGCAGTCGGGGACAGGGGGCGGAAGAGCAGTACTTC
TRBJ2-7 NA TRBV5-1 TRBD2 15 CASSWGSGATYEQYF TGCGCCAGCAGCTGGGGGAGCGGGGCAACATACGAGCAGTACTTC
TRBJ2-7 NA TRBV3-1/TRBV3-2 NA 16 CASSQVLSYVSYEQYF TGTGCCAGCAGCCAAGTTTTAAGCTATGTCTCCTACGAGCAGTACTTC
TRBJ1-6 few TRBV19 NA 18 CASSIDLLSSTGPSPLHF TGTGCCAGTAGTATAGACCTATTATCCTCGACAGGACCCTCACCCCTCCACTTT
TRBJ2-5 NA TRBV7-2 NA 12 CASSPPRETQYF TGTGCCAGCAGCCCCCCCAGAGAGACCCAGTACTTC
TRBJ1-4 once TRBV28 NA 15 CASSPGGFGNEKLFF TGTGCCAGCAGTCCCGGTGGATTTGGGAATGAAAAACTGTTTTTT
TRBJ1-5 NA TRBV19 TRBD1 21 CASSIPLGSGTGTYSNQPQHF TGTGCCAGTAGTATACCATTGGGGTCCGGGACAGGGACCTATAGCAATCAGCCCCAGCATTTT
TRBJ2-1 NA TRBV30 NA 15 CAWSPPRTVYNEQFF TGTGCCTGGAGTCCCCCGCGGACAGTTTACAATGAGCAGTTCTTC
TRBJ2-7 NA TRBV11-2 NA 14 CASSLTGTPYEQYF TGTGCCAGCAGCTTAACTGGGACACCCTACGAGCAGTACTTC